These 24 T cell receptor beta chains originate from one sample sequenced in a study of beta chain bispecific antibodies for T cell cancers. TCRdb fed the 5' RACE reads into MiXCR, producing one record per CDR3 protein. The data hold more than 15,000 distinct CDR3 sequences, with 2% to 2.5% observed a single time. Overall study findings and caveats: In these mixed samples, most targeted TRBV reads derived from the leukemia cell line.

Blood mononuclear cells were expanded for 2 to 4 days using either OKT3 anti-CD3 antibody or CD3/CD28 beads. Their cognate antigens are unknown. The sample was healthy donor T cells cultured with leukemia cells. These receptors originate from a human donor in good health. Some clones in this sample may be carry-over from other donors' samples.

This clonotype was seen ten or more times. V is TRBV7-6 and J is TRBJ1-1; D is perhaps TRBD1 (6 bases). This CDR3 is built from 18 residues. V lost 1 base and J lost 3, with 21 bases in between. Germline values: CDR1 SGHVS, CDR2 FNYEAQ. DNA for the CDR3: TGTGCCAGCAGCTTAGTCTCTAAGGGTACAGGGAGGGACACTGAAGCTTTCTTT. This gives the protein CASSLVSKGTGRDTEAFF.

This clonotype was observed at least ten times. V gene TRBV9 combines with J gene TRBJ2-1, with D possibly TRBD2 on 6 matching bases. The germline V gene has CDR1 SGDLS and CDR2 YYNGEE. The CDR3 loop spans 14 amino acids. The ends were cut back, 3 bases at V and 1 base at J, with 8 bases in the middle. The CDR3 protein is CASSDGTSYNEQFF. In DNA, the CDR3 is TGTGCCAGCAGCGATGGGACTTCCTACAATGAGCAGTTCTTC.

This clonotype showed up many times. This sequence joins TRBV6-2 or TRBV6-3 and TRBJ1-2; 8 bases are shared with TRBD1. The CDR3 spans 13 residues. CDR1 and CDR2 (germline): MNHEY, SVGEGT. The ends lost 6 bases at V and 6 bases at J; junction bases unmatched: 6. CDR3 in amino acids: CASSPTTGDGYTF. DNA of the CDR3: TGTGCCAGCAGCCCAACGACAGGGGATGGCTACACCTTC.

This clonotype has a count of ten or more. This chain uses TRBV30 with TRBJ2-5, with 9 bases identical to TRBD1. Trimming took 5 bases from V and 4 from J; bases not matched to a gene: 5. The CDR3 loop spans 13 amino acids. Per the germline V gene, CDR1 is GTSNPN and CDR2 is SVGIG (reference sequence). The CDR3 loop reads CAWGTGTSETQYF. As DNA, the CDR3 is TGTGCCTGGGGGACAGGGACTTCAGAGACCCAGTACTTC.

At least ten counts were recorded for this clonotype. The CDR3 DNA follows: TGTGCCAGCAGTCGCCTTCAGCCCCAGCATTTT. This gives the protein CASSRLQPQHF. V is TRBV12-3 or TRBV12-4 and J is TRBJ1-5; D is ambiguous. This CDR3 comprises 11 residues. V was shortened by 5 bases and J by 6 bases, with 5 bases between the two germline ends.

At least ten counts were recorded for this clonotype. This sequence joins TRBV7-3 and TRBJ1-3; no clear D gene. Germline values: CDR1 SGHTA, CDR2 FQGTGA. The V end lost 5 bases, the J end lost 2 bases, and 16 bases lay between the germline ends. There are 16 residues in the CDR3. Here the CDR3 DNA reads TGTGCCAGCAGCCAGTCCGTCGGGATTGCTGGAAACACCATATATTTT. Translated: CASSQSVGIAGNTIYF.

This clonotype was found many times. The rearrangement links TRBV28 to TRBJ1-2; D gene unclear. Germline V gives CDR1 MDHEN, CDR2 SYDVKM. The length of the CDR3 is 13 residues. The ends were cut back, 6 bases at V and 6 bases at J, with 14 bases in the middle. The CDR3: CASSYSGGDGYTF. CDR3 sequence (DNA): TGTGCCAGCAGCTATTCGGGCGGCGATGGCTACACCTTC.

The sample holds many counts of this clonotype. J is TRBJ1-1 and V is TRBV30; 7 bases align to TRBD1. This CDR3 has 14 amino acids. Germline lookup yields CDR1 GTSNPN and CDR2 SVGIG (reference sequence). Trimming cost V 2 bases and J 4 bases; bases outside gene matches: 7. The CDR3 is CAWSFWDSGTEAFF. DNA for the CDR3: TGTGCCTGGAGTTTTTGGGACAGTGGCACTGAAGCTTTCTTT.

The table lists this clonotype with many counts. The chain carries TRBV7-9 and TRBJ1-2; 7 nucleotides agree with TRBD1. The CDR3 sequence is 12 residues long. Germline-derived CDR1 and CDR2 are SEHNR and FQNEAQ (reference sequence). The ends lost 5 bases at V and 7 bases at J; junction bases unmatched: 4. CDR3 amino acids: CASSLQGVGYTF. The CDR3 nucleotides read TGTGCCAGCAGCCTCCAGGGGGTTGGCTACACCTTC.

This clonotype was recorded at least ten times. The CDR3 DNA is TGTGCCAGCATGTTGACCTACCATTGGGATCAGCCCCAGCATTTT. Translation: CASMLTYHWDQPQHF. V gene TRBV28 combines with J gene TRBJ1-5; D gene unclear. The germline V gene encodes CDR1 MDHEN and CDR2 SYDVKM. The CDR3 extends over 15 amino acids. V was pared by 7 bases and J by 5 bases, with 18 bases between.

This clonotype occurred many times. The rearrangement links TRBV5-4 to TRBJ2-7; D remains ambiguous. Per germline, CDR1 SGHNT and CDR2 YYREEE (reference sequence). The CDR3 sequence is 13 residues long. With 4 bases removed from V and 9 bases from J, the gap between germline ends came to 17 bases. This CDR3 reads CASSQPPSERQYF. The CDR3, as DNA: TGTGCCAGCAGCCAGCCCCCCTCGGAGCGGCAGTACTTC.

DNA of the CDR3: TGTGCCAGTAGTATGGTGGTCCATCGACGTAGTGAGCAGTTCTTC. This codes for CASSMVVHRRSEQFF. The genes are TRBV19 and TRBJ2-1; no definite D call. V was pared by 3 bases and J by 9 bases, with 18 bases between. Germline V gene lookup returns CDR1 LNHDA and CDR2 SQIVND (reference sequence). The CDR3 runs 15 residues.

This clonotype was counted at least ten times. V is TRBV29-1 and J is TRBJ2-2; D gene ambiguous. This CDR3 is 12 amino acids long. V shed 1 base and J shed 2 bases, with 2 bases lying between them. Germline V gene sequence: CDR1 SQVTM, CDR2 ANQGSEA. The CDR3: CSVEGNTGELFF. The CDR3 coding sequence is TGCAGCGTTGAAGGAAACACCGGGGAGCTGTTTTTT.

This clonotype was seen ten or more times. The CDR3 nucleotides are TGCAGTGCTAGAGCTCTCGGACTAGCGGAGATATCCGAGCAGTACTTC. Translating gives CSARALGLAEISEQYF. V is TRBV20-1 and J is TRBJ2-7, with 10 bases aligning to TRBD2. J lost 6 bases, V lost 1 base, and 12 bases had no gene match. The CDR3 is 16 amino acids. Germline CDR1 is DFQATT and CDR2 is SNEGSKA (reference sequence).

This clonotype has a count of ten or more. This rearrangement joins TRBV14 to TRBJ1-6; unclear D gene. Germline CDR1 reads SGHDN; CDR2 reads FVKESK. The CDR3 length is 15 residues. The germline V and J ends were trimmed by 4 bases and 7 bases, with 14 bases remaining between them. CDR3 loop: CASSRDLMQNSPLHF. In DNA, the CDR3 is TGTGCCAGCAGCCGAGACCTTATGCAAAATTCACCCCTCCACTTT.

This clonotype was counted at least ten times. This chain joins TRBV6-5 and TRBJ1-1; a possible D gene is TRBD1 (5 bases). Germline lookup yields CDR1 MNHEY and CDR2 SVGAGI. The CDR3 sequence is 13 residues long. Trimming left V 2 bases short and J 4 bases short, with 8 bases between. Here the CDR3 DNA reads TGTGCCAGCAGTTACCCTCAGGGCACTGAAGCTTTCTTT. It translates to CASSYPQGTEAFF.

This clonotype has a count of ten or more. The rearrangement joins TRBV5-1 to TRBJ2-1, with TRBD2 identical over 8 bases. Trimming cost V 0 bases and J 4 bases; bases outside gene matches: 12. Germline V lookup: CDR1 SGHRS, CDR2 YFSETQ. This CDR3 contains 18 residues. DNA for the CDR3: TGCGCCAGCAGCTTGGTGTCCAGCGGGAGCAATCGATACAATGAGCAGTTCTTC. Protein sequence: CASSLVSSGSNRYNEQFF.

Many counts were recorded for this clonotype. The V call is TRBV29-1, the J call TRBJ1-5; D gene uncertain. CDR3 length equals 14 residues. Germline-derived CDR1 and CDR2 are SQVTM and ANQGSEA. The germline V and J ends were trimmed by 3 bases and 2 bases, with 11 bases remaining between them. The CDR3 sequence: CSVEVVRCNQPQHF. CDR3 coding DNA: TGCAGCGTTGAGGTCGTACGGTGCAATCAGCCCCAGCATTTT.

This clonotype is medium-sized (0.01 to 0.1%). The chain is built from TRBV7-9 and TRBJ2-7; 7 positions match TRBD2. This CDR3 comprises 13 residues. After removal of 5 bases from V and 4 bases from J, the junction contained 5 bases not matched to a gene. The germline gives CDR1 SEHNR, CDR2 FQNEAQ (reference sequence). CDR3 in DNA: TGTGCCAGCAGCCCGGGGAGGGGATACGAGCAGTACTTC. Translated: CASSPGRGYEQYF.

This clonotype showed up many times. V usage is TRBV3-1 and J usage is TRBJ2-3; perhaps D is TRBD1 or TRBD2 (5 bases each). CDR1 LGHDT and CDR2 YNNKEL come from the germline V gene (reference sequence). Trimming stripped 0 bases from V and 3 bases from J, with 13 bases between. The CDR3 loop spans 16 amino acids. Written as DNA, the CDR3 is TGTGCCAGCAGCCAAGAGGGTGGGGGTGGGACAGATACGCAGTATTTT. It translates to CASSQEGGGGTDTQYF.

This clonotype has a count of ten or more. The chain links TRBV3-1 to TRBJ2-5; 13 bases are a match to TRBD2. J was trimmed by 5 bases and V by 3 bases; bases with no gene match: 6. The length of the CDR3 is 16 residues. Germline V gene data show CDR1 as LGHDT and CDR2 as YNNKEL (reference sequence). CDR3 residues: CASSQDTGLAGETQYF. CDR3 DNA sequence: TGTGCCAGCAGCCAGGACACGGGACTAGCGGGGGAGACCCAGTACTTC.

This clonotype was detected many times. The V call is TRBV7-9, the J call TRBJ1-6; D possibly corresponds to TRBD1 (5 bases). With 8 bases removed from V and 7 bases from J, the gap between germline ends came to 9 bases. The CDR3 extends over 12 amino acids. Germline CDR1 SEHNR, CDR2 FQNEAQ (reference sequence). CDR3 region: CASGQGNSPLHF. The DNA of the CDR3 is TGTGCCAGCGGGCAGGGCAATTCACCCCTCCACTTT.

This clonotype was detected many times. The genes are TRBV20-1 and TRBJ2-3, with D maybe TRBD2 (5 bases). The germline V gene has CDR1 DFQATT and CDR2 SNEGSKA (reference sequence). Trimming cost V 0 bases and J 4 bases, with 17 bases left between them. The CDR3 loop spans 16 amino acids. CDR3 region: CSARDPAGPVADTQYF. CDR3 DNA sequence: TGCAGTGCTAGAGATCCCGCGGGCCCGGTGGCAGATACGCAGTATTTT.

This clonotype was observed at least ten times. This chain joins TRBV6-5 and TRBJ1-1; maybe TRBD1 (5 bases). Per germline, CDR1 MNHEY and CDR2 SVGAGI. V was shortened by 2 bases and J by 2 bases, with 9 bases between the two germline ends. This CDR3 contains 14 residues. The CDR3 reads CASSYGGLNTEAFF. The DNA for the CDR3 is TGTGCCAGCAGTTACGGGGGACTCAACACTGAAGCTTTCTTT.